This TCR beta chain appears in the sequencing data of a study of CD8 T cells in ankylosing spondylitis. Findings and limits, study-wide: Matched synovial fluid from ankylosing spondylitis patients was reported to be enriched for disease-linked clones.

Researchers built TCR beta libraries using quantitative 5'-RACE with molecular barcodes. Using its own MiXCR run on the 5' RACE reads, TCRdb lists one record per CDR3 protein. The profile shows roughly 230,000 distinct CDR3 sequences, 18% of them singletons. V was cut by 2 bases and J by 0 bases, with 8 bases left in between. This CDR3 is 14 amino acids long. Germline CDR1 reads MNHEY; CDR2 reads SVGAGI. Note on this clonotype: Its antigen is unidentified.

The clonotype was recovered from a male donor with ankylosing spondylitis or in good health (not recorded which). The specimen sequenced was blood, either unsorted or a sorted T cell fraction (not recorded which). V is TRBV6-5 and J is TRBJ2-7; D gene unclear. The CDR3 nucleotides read TGTGCCAGCAGTTACGAGGCCGCCTCCTACGAGCAGTACTTC. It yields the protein CASSYEAASYEQYF.